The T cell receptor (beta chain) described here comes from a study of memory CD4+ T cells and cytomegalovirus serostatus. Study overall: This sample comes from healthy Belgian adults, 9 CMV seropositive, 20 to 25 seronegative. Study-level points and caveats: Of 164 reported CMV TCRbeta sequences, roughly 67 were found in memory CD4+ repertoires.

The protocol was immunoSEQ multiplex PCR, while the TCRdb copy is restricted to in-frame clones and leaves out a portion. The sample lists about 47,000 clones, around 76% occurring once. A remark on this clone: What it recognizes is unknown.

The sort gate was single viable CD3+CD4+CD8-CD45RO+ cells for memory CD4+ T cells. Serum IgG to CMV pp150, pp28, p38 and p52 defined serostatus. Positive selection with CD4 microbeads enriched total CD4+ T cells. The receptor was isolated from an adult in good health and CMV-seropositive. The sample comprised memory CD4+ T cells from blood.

The CDR3 sequence: CASSLASLGNTIYF. CDR3 nucleotides: TGTGCCAGCAGCTTAGCTAGCCTGGGAAACACCATATATTTT. This sequence joins TRBV7-2 and TRBJ1-3; no clear D. The germline CDR1 and CDR2 sequences are SGHTA and FQGNSA. CDR3 length: 14 residues. Trimming pared 0 bases from V and 4 bases from J, leaving 7 bases between.